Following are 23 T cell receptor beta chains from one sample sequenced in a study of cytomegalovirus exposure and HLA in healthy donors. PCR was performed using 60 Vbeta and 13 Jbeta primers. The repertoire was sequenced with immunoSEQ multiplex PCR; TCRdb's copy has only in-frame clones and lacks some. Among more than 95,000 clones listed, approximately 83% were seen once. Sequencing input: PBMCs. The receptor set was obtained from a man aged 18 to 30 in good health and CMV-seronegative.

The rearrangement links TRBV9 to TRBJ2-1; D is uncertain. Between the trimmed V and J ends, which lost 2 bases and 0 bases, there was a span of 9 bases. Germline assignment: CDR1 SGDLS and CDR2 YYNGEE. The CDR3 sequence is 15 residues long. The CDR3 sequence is CASSVDLSSYNEQFF. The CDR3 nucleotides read TGTGCCAGCAGCGTCGACTTGAGCTCCTACAATGAGCAGTTCTTC.

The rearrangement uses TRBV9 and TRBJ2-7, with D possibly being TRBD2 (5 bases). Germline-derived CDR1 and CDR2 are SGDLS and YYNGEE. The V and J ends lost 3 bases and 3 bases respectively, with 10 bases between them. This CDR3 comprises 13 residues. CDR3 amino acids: CASSGGNNYEQYF. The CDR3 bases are TGTGCCAGCAGCGGAGGGAATAACTACGAGCAGTACTTC.

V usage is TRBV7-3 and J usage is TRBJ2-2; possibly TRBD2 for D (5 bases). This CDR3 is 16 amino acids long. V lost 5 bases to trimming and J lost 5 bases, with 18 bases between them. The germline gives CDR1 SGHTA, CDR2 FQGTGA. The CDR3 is CASSLYGNTGTGELFF. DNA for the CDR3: TGTGCCAGCAGCCTTTATGGGAATACGGGGACCGGGGAGCTGTTTTTT. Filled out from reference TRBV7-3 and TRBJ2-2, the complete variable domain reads GAGVSQTPSNKVTEKGKYVELRCDPISGHTALYWYRQSLGQGPEFLIYFQGTGAADDSGLPNDRFFAVRPEGSVSTLKIQRTERGDSAVYLCASSLYGNTGTGELFFGEGSRLTVL.

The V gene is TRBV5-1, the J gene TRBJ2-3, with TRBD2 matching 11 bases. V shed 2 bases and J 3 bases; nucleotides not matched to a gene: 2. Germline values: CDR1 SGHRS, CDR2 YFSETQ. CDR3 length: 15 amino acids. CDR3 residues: CASSFIAGGTDTQYF. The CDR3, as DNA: TGCGCCAGCAGCTTCATAGCGGGAGGGACAGATACGCAGTATTTT.

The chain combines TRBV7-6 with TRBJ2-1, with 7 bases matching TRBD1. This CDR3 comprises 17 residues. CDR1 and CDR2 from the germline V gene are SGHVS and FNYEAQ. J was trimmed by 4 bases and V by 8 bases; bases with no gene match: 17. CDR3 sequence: CASALKGQHFLYNEQFF. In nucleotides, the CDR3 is TGTGCCAGCGCTCTGAAGGGACAGCATTTTCTGTACAATGAGCAGTTCTTC.

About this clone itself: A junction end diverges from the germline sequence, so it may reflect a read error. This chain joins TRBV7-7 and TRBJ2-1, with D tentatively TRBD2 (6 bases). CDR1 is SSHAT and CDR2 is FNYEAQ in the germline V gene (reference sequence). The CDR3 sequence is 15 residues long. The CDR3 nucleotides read TGTGCTAGCAGCTTGTCTTCGGGAGTCGGCAATGAGCAGTTCTTC. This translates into CASSLSSGVGNEQFF.

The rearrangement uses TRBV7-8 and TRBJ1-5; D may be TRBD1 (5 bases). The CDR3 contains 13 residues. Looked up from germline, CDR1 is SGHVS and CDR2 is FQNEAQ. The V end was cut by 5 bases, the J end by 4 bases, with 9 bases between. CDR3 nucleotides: TGTGCCAGCAGCGTAGACAGAAATCAGCCCCAGCATTTT. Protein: CASSVDRNQPQHF.

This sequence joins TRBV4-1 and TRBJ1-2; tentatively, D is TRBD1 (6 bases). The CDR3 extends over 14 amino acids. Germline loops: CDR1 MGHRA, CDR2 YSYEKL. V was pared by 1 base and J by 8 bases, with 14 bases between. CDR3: CASSQVGHPGGYTF. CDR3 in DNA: TGCGCCAGCAGCCAAGTGGGACACCCCGGGGGCTACACCTTC.

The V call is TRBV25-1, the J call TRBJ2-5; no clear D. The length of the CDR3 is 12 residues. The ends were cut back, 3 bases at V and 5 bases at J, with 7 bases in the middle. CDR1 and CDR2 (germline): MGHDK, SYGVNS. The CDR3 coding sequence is TGTGCCAGCAGTGACCTTCTGGAGACCCAGTACTTC. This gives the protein CASSDLLETQYF.

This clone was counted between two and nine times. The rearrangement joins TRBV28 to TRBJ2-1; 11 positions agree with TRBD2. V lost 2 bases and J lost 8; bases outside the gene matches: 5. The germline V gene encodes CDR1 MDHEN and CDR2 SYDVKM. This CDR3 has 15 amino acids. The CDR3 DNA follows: TGTGCCAGCAGTTTAATAGCGGGAGGGTTCGATGAGCAGTTCTTC. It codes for CASSLIAGGFDEQFF. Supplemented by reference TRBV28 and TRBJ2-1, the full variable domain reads DVKVTQSSRYLVKRTGEKVFLECVQDMDHENMFWYRQDPGLGLRLIYFSYDVKMKEKGDIPEGYSVSREKKERFSLILESASTNQTSMYLCASSLIAGGFDEQFFGPGTRLTVL.

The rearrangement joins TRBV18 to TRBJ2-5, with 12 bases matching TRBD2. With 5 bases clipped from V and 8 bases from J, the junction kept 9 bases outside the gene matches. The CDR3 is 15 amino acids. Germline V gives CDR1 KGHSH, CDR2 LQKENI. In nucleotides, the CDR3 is TGTGCCAGCTCAGCGACTAGCGGGGGACCAAGTACCCAGTACTTC. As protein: CASSATSGGPSTQYF.

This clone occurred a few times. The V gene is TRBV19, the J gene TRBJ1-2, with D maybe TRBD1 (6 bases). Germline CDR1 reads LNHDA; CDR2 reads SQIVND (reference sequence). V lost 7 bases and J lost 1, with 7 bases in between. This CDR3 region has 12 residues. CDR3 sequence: CASKGVNYGYTF. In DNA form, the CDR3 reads TGTGCCAGTAAGGGGGTTAACTATGGCTACACCTTC.

CDR3 in amino acids: CASSVLAGDYNEQFF. The CDR3 DNA sequence: TGTGCCAGCAGCGTACTAGCGGGAGATTACAATGAGCAGTTCTTC. V is TRBV7-3 and J is TRBJ2-1; 11 bases match TRBD2. The V gene's germline CDR1 is SGHTA and CDR2 FQGTGA. The V gene end was trimmed by 5 bases and the J gene end by 4 bases; junction bases not matched to a gene: 4. This CDR3 spans 15 amino acids.

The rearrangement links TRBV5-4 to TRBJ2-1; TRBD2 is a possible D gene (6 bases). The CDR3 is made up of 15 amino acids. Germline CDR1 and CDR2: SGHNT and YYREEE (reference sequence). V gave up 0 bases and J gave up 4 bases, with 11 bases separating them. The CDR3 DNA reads TGTGCCAGCAGCTTGGGGCGGGACTTTTACAATGAGCAGTTCTTC. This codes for CASSLGRDFYNEQFF.

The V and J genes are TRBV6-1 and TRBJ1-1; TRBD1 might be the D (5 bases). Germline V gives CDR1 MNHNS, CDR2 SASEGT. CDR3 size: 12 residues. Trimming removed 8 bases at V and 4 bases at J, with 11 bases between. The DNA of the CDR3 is TGTGCCAGCCCGCGGGGGATCACTGAAGCTTTCTTT. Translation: CASPRGITEAFF.

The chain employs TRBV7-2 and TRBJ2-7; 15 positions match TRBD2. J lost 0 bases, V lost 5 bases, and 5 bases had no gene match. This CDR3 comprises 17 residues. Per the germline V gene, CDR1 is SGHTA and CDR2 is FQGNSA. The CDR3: CASSRGTSGRISYEQYF. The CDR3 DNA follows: TGTGCCAGCAGCCGTGGGACTAGCGGGAGGATCTCCTACGAGCAGTACTTC. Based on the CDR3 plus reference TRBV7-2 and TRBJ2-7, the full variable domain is GAGVSQSPSNKVTEKGKDVELRCDPISGHTALYWYRQSLGQGLEFLIYFQGNSAPDKSGLPSDRFSAERTGGSVSTLTIQRTQQEDSAVYLCASSRGTSGRISYEQYFGPGTRLTVT.

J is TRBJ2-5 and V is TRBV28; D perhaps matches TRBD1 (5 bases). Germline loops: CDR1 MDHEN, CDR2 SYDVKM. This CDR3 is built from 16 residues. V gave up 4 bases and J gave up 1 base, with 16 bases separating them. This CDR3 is CASSSPRRVFQETQYF. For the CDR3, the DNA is TGTGCCAGCAGTTCACCCCGCAGGGTCTTCCAAGAGACCCAGTACTTC.

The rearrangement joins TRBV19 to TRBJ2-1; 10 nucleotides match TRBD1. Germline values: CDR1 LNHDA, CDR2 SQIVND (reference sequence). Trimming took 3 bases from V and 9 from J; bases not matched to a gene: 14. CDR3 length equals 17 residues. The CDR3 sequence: CASSMGTGVTRPIEQFF. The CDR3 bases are TGTGCCAGTAGTATGGGGACAGGGGTCACCCGCCCCATTGAGCAGTTCTTC.

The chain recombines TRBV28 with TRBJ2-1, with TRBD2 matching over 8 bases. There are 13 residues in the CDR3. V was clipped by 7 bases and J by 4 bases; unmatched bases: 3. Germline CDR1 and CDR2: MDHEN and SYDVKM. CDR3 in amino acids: CASTSGPYNEQFF. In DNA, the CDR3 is TGTGCCAGCACTAGCGGGCCTTACAATGAGCAGTTCTTC.

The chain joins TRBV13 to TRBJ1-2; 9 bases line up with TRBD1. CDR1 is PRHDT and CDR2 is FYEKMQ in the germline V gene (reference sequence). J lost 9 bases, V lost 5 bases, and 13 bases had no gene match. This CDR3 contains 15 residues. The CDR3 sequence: CASSQTGQGLVRYTF. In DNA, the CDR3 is TGTGCCAGCAGCCAAACGGGACAGGGCCTTGTTCGCTACACCTTC.

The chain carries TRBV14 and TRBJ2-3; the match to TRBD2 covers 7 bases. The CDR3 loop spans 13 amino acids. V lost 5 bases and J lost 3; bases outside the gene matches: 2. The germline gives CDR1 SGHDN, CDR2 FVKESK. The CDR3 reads CASSRDYTDTQYF. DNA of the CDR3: TGTGCCAGCAGCAGGGACTATACAGATACGCAGTATTTT.

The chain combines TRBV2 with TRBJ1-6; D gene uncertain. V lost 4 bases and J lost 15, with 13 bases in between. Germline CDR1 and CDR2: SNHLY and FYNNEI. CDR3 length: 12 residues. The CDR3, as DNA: TGTGCCAGCAGTGCTCCCGAGGCTGACCTCCACTTT. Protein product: CASSAPEADLHF. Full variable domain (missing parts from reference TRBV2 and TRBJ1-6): EPEVTQTPSHQVTQMGQEVILRCVPISNHLYFYWYRQILGQKVEFLVSFYNNEISEKSEIFDDQFSVERPDGSNFTLKIRSTKLEDSAMYFCASSAPEADLHFGNGTRLTVT.

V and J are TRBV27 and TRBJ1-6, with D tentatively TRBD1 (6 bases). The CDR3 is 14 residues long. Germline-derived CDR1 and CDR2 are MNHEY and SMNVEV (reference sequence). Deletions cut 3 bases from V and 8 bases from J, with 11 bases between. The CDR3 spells CASSFRGADSPLHF. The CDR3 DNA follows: TGTGCCAGCAGTTTTCGGGGGGCGGATTCACCCCTCCACTTT.